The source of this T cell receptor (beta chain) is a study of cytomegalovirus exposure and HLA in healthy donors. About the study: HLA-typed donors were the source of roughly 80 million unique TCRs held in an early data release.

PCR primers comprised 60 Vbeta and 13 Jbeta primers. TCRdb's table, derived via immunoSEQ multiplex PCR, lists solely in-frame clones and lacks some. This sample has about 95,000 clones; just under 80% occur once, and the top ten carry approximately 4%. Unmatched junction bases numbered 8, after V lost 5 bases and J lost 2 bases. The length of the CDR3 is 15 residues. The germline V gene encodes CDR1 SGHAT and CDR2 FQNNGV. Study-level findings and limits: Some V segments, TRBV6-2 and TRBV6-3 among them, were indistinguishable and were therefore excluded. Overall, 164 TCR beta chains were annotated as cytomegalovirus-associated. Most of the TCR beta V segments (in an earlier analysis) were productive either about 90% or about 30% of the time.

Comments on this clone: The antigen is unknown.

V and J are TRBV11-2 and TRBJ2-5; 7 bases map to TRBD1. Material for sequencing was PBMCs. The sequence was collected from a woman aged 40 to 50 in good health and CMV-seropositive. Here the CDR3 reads CASSPLPGQQETQYF. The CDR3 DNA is TGTGCCAGCAGCCCTTTGCCGGGACAGCAAGAGACCCAGTACTTC.